This is a list of T cell receptor beta chains from one sample in a study of response to subunit inactivated influenza vaccine. TCRdb re-called the RT-PCR reads through MiXCR, storing one row per CDR3 protein. The top ten clones hold 2.8% of a sample with about 540,000 distinct CDR3 sequences, approximately 22% of them seen once. These same records also appear under a second study, on T cells expressing NK-cell markers.

The specimen comprised CD4+ T cells sorted from PBMCs, sampled less than 13 days after vaccination. The receptors were gathered from a man in his forties or fifties who received an inactivated influenza vaccine. Each CDR3 is given with its conserved first and last residue. Each record gives: V gene, D gene, clone size, J gene, CDR3 protein, CDR3 DNA. The D gene is left open where the match is weak. Clone size is shown for a subset of rows, as once, few, many or a class of expanded clone.

V gene: TRBV20-1
D gene: .
clone size: few
J gene: TRBJ1-4
CDR3 protein: CSARDRSHEKLFF
CDR3 DNA: TGCAGTGCTAGAGATCGCAGCCATGAAAAACTGTTTTTT

V gene: TRBV28
D gene: .
clone size: .
J gene: TRBJ2-7
CDR3 protein: CASVGRIYEQYF
CDR3 DNA: TGTGCCAGCGTTGGCAGGATCTACGAGCAGTACTTC

V gene: TRBV6-6
D gene: TRBD1
clone size: few
J gene: TRBJ2-2
CDR3 protein: CAVAGGEGGELFF
CDR3 DNA: TGTGCTGTCGCAGGGGGCGAAGGCGGGGAGCTGTTTTTT

V gene: TRBV5-1
D gene: TRBD2
clone size: .
J gene: TRBJ2-5
CDR3 protein: CASSPSDPGGKTQYF
CDR3 DNA: TGCGCCAGCAGCCCGTCTGACCCGGGGGGAAAGACCCAGTACTTC

V gene: TRBV20-1
D gene: .
clone size: .
J gene: TRBJ1-2
CDR3 protein: CSARESRQLYDYGYTF
CDR3 DNA: TGCAGTGCTAGGGAATCTAGACAGTTGTACGACTATGGCTACACCTTC

V gene: TRBV19
D gene: TRBD1
clone size: .
J gene: TRBJ2-6
CDR3 protein: CASRGTGAGANVLTF
CDR3 DNA: TGTGCCAGTAGAGGAACAGGGGCTGGGGCCAACGTCCTGACTTTC

V gene: TRBV6-2/TRBV6-3
D gene: .
clone size: .
J gene: TRBJ2-5
CDR3 protein: CASSTEGTQYF
CDR3 DNA: TGTGCCAGCAGTACCGAAGGGACCCAGTACTTC

V gene: TRBV7-9
D gene: .
clone size: .
J gene: TRBJ1-1
CDR3 protein: CASSPLVEGSERTEAFF
CDR3 DNA: TGTGCCAGCAGCCCCCTCGTTGAGGGATCTGAGCGGACTGAAGCTTTCTTT

V gene: TRBV5-1
D gene: .
clone size: many
J gene: TRBJ1-1
CDR3 protein: CASNPGGGLNTEAFF
CDR3 DNA: TGCGCCAGCAACCCGGGGGGCGGACTGAACACTGAAGCTTTCTTT

V gene: TRBV7-8
D gene: TRBD2
clone size: few
J gene: TRBJ2-7
CDR3 protein: CASSRGEARELYEQYF
CDR3 DNA: TGTGCCAGCAGCCGGGGGGAGGCCAGGGAACTATACGAGCAGTACTTC

V gene: TRBV7-2
D gene: TRBD1
clone size: few
J gene: TRBJ1-4
CDR3 protein: CASSFWTGVGEKLFF
CDR3 DNA: TGTGCCAGCAGCTTCTGGACAGGGGTGGGTGAAAAACTGTTTTTT

V gene: TRBV20-1
D gene: TRBD2
clone size: .
J gene: TRBJ2-7
CDR3 protein: CSARGPPGLAGDYEQYF
CDR3 DNA: TGCAGTGCTAGAGGCCCGCCAGGGCTAGCGGGAGACTACGAGCAGTACTTC

V gene: TRBV4-3
D gene: .
clone size: .
J gene: TRBJ2-7
CDR3 protein: CASSQDLDGRYEQYF
CDR3 DNA: TGCGCCAGCAGCCAGGACCTGGACGGACGCTACGAGCAGTACTTC

V gene: TRBV7-2
D gene: .
clone size: once
J gene: TRBJ2-1
CDR3 protein: CASSQRGPTGQEQFF
CDR3 DNA: TGTGCCAGCAGCCAGCGAGGACCTACAGGACAAGAGCAGTTCTTC

V gene: TRBV5-6
D gene: TRBD2
clone size: few
J gene: TRBJ2-4
CDR3 protein: CASSPGGTKNIQYF
CDR3 DNA: TGTGCCAGCAGCCCGGGAGGGACCAAAAACATTCAGTACTTC

V gene: TRBV10-3
D gene: .
clone size: many
J gene: TRBJ2-7
CDR3 protein: CAISESLHEQYF
CDR3 DNA: TGTGCCATCAGTGAGTCCTTGCACGAGCAGTACTTC

V gene: TRBV6-5
D gene: .
clone size: many
J gene: TRBJ2-7
CDR3 protein: CASRYGGTYEQYF
CDR3 DNA: TGTGCCAGCAGGTATGGGGGAACGTACGAGCAGTACTTC

V gene: TRBV12-3/TRBV12-4
D gene: .
clone size: few
J gene: TRBJ2-2
CDR3 protein: CASSALNTGELFF
CDR3 DNA: TGTGCCAGCTCGGCTTTGAACACCGGGGAGCTGTTTTTT

V gene: TRBV7-2
D gene: TRBD2
clone size: few
J gene: TRBJ2-7
CDR3 protein: CASSSAGGLKEQYF
CDR3 DNA: TGTGCCAGCAGCTCGGCGGGAGGATTGAAAGAGCAGTACTTC

V gene: TRBV7-9
D gene: .
clone size: few
J gene: TRBJ2-1
CDR3 protein: CASSPQRAGYNEQFF
CDR3 DNA: TGTGCCAGCAGCCCTCAGCGAGCGGGTTACAATGAGCAGTTCTTC

V gene: TRBV24-1
D gene: TRBD1
clone size: .
J gene: TRBJ2-3
CDR3 protein: CATKGGSSTDTQYF
CDR3 DNA: TGTGCCACCAAAGGGGGCTCAAGCACAGATACGCAGTATTTT

V gene: TRBV29-1
D gene: TRBD2
clone size: .
J gene: TRBJ2-3
CDR3 protein: CSARWASGSGGDTQYF
CDR3 DNA: TGCAGCGCCCGTTGGGCGAGCGGGAGTGGTGGGGATACGCAGTATTTT

V gene: TRBV7-9
D gene: TRBD2
clone size: .
J gene: TRBJ2-7
CDR3 protein: CASSPQDGRAIEQYF
CDR3 DNA: TGTGCCAGCAGCCCTCAAGACGGGAGGGCCATCGAGCAGTACTTC

V gene: TRBV5-1
D gene: .
clone size: .
J gene: TRBJ2-7
CDR3 protein: CASSLKGPLSYEQYF
CDR3 DNA: TGCGCCAGCAGCTTGAAGGGTCCCCTCTCCTACGAGCAGTACTTC

V gene: TRBV5-1
D gene: .
clone size: .
J gene: TRBJ1-6
CDR3 protein: CASSLFGPTDNGSPLHF
CDR3 DNA: TGCGCCAGCAGCTTGTTCGGGCCGACAGATAACGGTTCACCCCTCCACTTT

V gene: TRBV20-1
D gene: .
clone size: .
J gene: TRBJ2-7
CDR3 protein: CSASIGRNRPGEQYF
CDR3 DNA: TGCAGTGCTAGTATTGGTCGGAATCGTCCGGGCGAGCAGTACTTC

V gene: TRBV29-1
D gene: TRBD1
clone size: .
J gene: TRBJ2-5
CDR3 protein: CSVAGGIGETQYF
CDR3 DNA: TGCAGCGTTGCAGGGGGAATTGGAGAGACCCAGTACTTC

V gene: TRBV10-3
D gene: .
clone size: .
J gene: TRBJ2-7
CDR3 protein: CAISEVEAEQYF
CDR3 DNA: TGTGCCATCAGTGAGGTGGAGGCCGAGCAGTACTTC

V gene: TRBV29-1
D gene: TRBD1
clone size: .
J gene: TRBJ1-1
CDR3 protein: CSATTGGFTEAFF
CDR3 DNA: TGCAGCGCTACGACAGGGGGGTTCACTGAAGCTTTCTTT

V gene: TRBV12-3/TRBV12-4
D gene: .
clone size: many
J gene: TRBJ2-7
CDR3 protein: CASSSEPYEQYF
CDR3 DNA: TGTGCCAGCAGCTCAGAGCCCTACGAGCAGTACTTC

V gene: TRBV9
D gene: .
clone size: few
J gene: TRBJ1-2
CDR3 protein: CASSASGAGWYGYTF
CDR3 DNA: TGTGCCAGCAGCGCCTCGGGGGCAGGATGGTATGGCTACACCTTC

V gene: TRBV9
D gene: .
clone size: few
J gene: TRBJ2-3
CDR3 protein: CASSPLGRLGTQYF
CDR3 DNA: TGTGCCAGCAGCCCCCTAGGTAGGCTCGGTACGCAGTATTTT

V gene: TRBV5-1
D gene: .
clone size: .
J gene: TRBJ1-4
CDR3 protein: CASSLGMGAQDSTEKLFF
CDR3 DNA: TGCGCCAGCAGCTTGGGGATGGGGGCCCAAGACAGCACTGAAAAACTGTTTTTT

V gene: TRBV10-3
D gene: TRBD2
clone size: .
J gene: TRBJ2-3
CDR3 protein: CAISSGLAGTDTQYF
CDR3 DNA: TGTGCCATCAGCTCTGGTCTAGCGGGAACAGATACGCAGTATTTT

V gene: TRBV7-2
D gene: TRBD2
clone size: few
J gene: TRBJ2-1
CDR3 protein: CASSRTTSGYEQFF
CDR3 DNA: TGTGCCAGCAGCCGGACGACTAGCGGTTATGAGCAGTTCTTC

V gene: TRBV11-2
D gene: .
clone size: few
J gene: TRBJ2-7
CDR3 protein: CASSSTTGISRAIYEQYF
CDR3 DNA: TGTGCCAGCAGCTCCACCACAGGCATCTCGAGGGCAATCTACGAGCAGTACTTC

V gene: TRBV12-3/TRBV12-4
D gene: .
clone size: few
J gene: TRBJ2-7
CDR3 protein: CASSVSEAEQYF
CDR3 DNA: TGTGCCAGCAGCGTTTCTGAAGCCGAGCAGTACTTC

V gene: TRBV27
D gene: .
clone size: .
J gene: TRBJ1-5
CDR3 protein: CASSPTYMGYSNQPQHF
CDR3 DNA: TGTGCCAGCAGTCCTACCTATATGGGGTATAGCAATCAGCCCCAGCATTTT

V gene: TRBV12-3/TRBV12-4
D gene: TRBD1
clone size: .
J gene: TRBJ1-2
CDR3 protein: CASSLTGTGGFGYGYTF
CDR3 DNA: TGTGCCAGCAGTTTGACCGGGACAGGGGGCTTCGGGTATGGCTACACCTTC

V gene: TRBV20-1
D gene: TRBD2
clone size: few
J gene: TRBJ2-7
CDR3 protein: CSARDPDSGIYEQYF
CDR3 DNA: TGCAGTGCTAGAGATCCGGATAGCGGGATTTACGAGCAGTACTTC

V gene: TRBV12-3/TRBV12-4
D gene: .
clone size: few
J gene: TRBJ1-2
CDR3 protein: CASSSKDSSSDGYTF
CDR3 DNA: TGTGCCAGCAGTTCCAAAGACAGCTCCTCAGATGGCTACACCTTC

V gene: TRBV7-2
D gene: TRBD2
clone size: .
J gene: TRBJ2-1
CDR3 protein: CASSLIYGRNQFF
CDR3 DNA: TGTGCCAGCAGCTTGATCTACGGGAGGAACCAGTTCTTC

V gene: TRBV29-1
D gene: .
clone size: .
J gene: TRBJ1-2
CDR3 protein: CSAEGAGYGYTF
CDR3 DNA: TGCAGCGCGGAGGGAGCGGGCTATGGCTACACCTTC

V gene: TRBV14
D gene: .
clone size: .
J gene: TRBJ2-2
CDR3 protein: CASSQLGATNTGELFF
CDR3 DNA: TGTGCCAGCAGCCAGCTGGGGGCGACGAACACCGGGGAGCTGTTTTTT

V gene: TRBV4-2
D gene: TRBD1
clone size: few
J gene: TRBJ1-1
CDR3 protein: CASSQPDRGPEAFF
CDR3 DNA: TGTGCCAGCAGCCAGCCGGACAGGGGGCCTGAAGCTTTCTTT

V gene: TRBV7-2
D gene: TRBD1
clone size: few
J gene: TRBJ2-3
CDR3 protein: CASSLQGGPDTQYF
CDR3 DNA: TGTGCCAGCAGCTTACAAGGGGGCCCAGATACGCAGTATTTT

V gene: TRBV7-9
D gene: .
clone size: .
J gene: TRBJ1-1
CDR3 protein: CASSSSTLQGRIEAFF
CDR3 DNA: TGTGCCAGCAGCTCCTCTACACTACAGGGCCGGATTGAAGCTTTCTTT

V gene: TRBV5-1
D gene: TRBD2
clone size: .
J gene: TRBJ2-5
CDR3 protein: CASSFGLAGSQETQYF
CDR3 DNA: TGCGCCAGCAGCTTTGGACTAGCGGGATCCCAAGAGACCCAGTACTTC

V gene: TRBV24-1
D gene: TRBD1
clone size: many
J gene: TRBJ2-1
CDR3 protein: CATSDLALGQGLENEQFF
CDR3 DNA: TGTGCCACCAGTGACCTTGCCCTGGGACAGGGGTTAGAGAATGAGCAGTTCTTC

V gene: TRBV12-3/TRBV12-4
D gene: TRBD1
clone size: .
J gene: TRBJ2-6
CDR3 protein: CASSKGLGQGSNVLTF
CDR3 DNA: TGTGCCAGCAGCAAGGGGTTGGGACAGGGGTCCAACGTCCTGACTTTC

V gene: TRBV9
D gene: TRBD2
clone size: .
J gene: TRBJ2-1
CDR3 protein: CASSAPRSGGLPRGEQFF
CDR3 DNA: TGTGCCAGCAGTGCCCCGCGGAGCGGGGGTCTTCCCAGGGGTGAGCAGTTCTTC

V gene: TRBV28
D gene: .
clone size: .
J gene: TRBJ2-1
CDR3 protein: CASSFRYNEQFF
CDR3 DNA: TGTGCCAGCAGTTTCAGGTACAATGAGCAGTTCTTC

V gene: TRBV19
D gene: .
clone size: .
J gene: TRBJ2-2
CDR3 protein: CASSKRRTLANTGELFF
CDR3 DNA: TGTGCCAGTAGCAAGCGTCGGACTTTAGCGAACACCGGGGAGCTGTTTTTT

V gene: TRBV4-1
D gene: .
clone size: .
J gene: TRBJ2-7
CDR3 protein: CASSQPGTRYEQYF
CDR3 DNA: TGCGCCAGCAGCCAGCCGGGAACTCGCTACGAGCAGTACTTC

V gene: TRBV20-1
D gene: TRBD2
clone size: .
J gene: TRBJ2-1
CDR3 protein: CSARDTLAGRTEQFF
CDR3 DNA: TGCAGTGCTAGAGATACCCTAGCGGGGAGGACTGAGCAGTTCTTC